This T cell receptor beta chain was retrieved from a study of response to subunit inactivated influenza vaccine. Trimming cost V 1 base and J 5 bases; bases outside gene matches: 2. Per the germline V gene, CDR1 is DFQATT and CDR2 is SNEGSKA (reference sequence). The CDR3 runs to 13 residues. TCRdb processed the RT-PCR reads anew with MiXCR; each CDR3 protein has one entry. The table lists under 550,000 distinct CDR3 sequences, under 9% of them singletons. Sequencing was performed on PBMCs from blood, taken roughly 24 months after vaccination. The chain uses TRBV20-1 and TRBJ2-5, with 9 bases fitting TRBD2. The receptor was derived from a man in his fifties or sixties who received an inactivated influenza vaccine. In DNA form, the CDR3 reads TGCAGTGCTAGAGGGACTAGCGAGGAGACCCAGTACTTC. It codes for CSARGTSEETQYF.